This T cell receptor beta chain was documented in a study of blood T cell repertoires in COVID-19. The CDR3 spans 14 residues. Trimming cost V 2 bases and J 5 bases, with 10 bases left between them. Germline V gene lookup returns CDR1 SEHNR and CDR2 FQNEAQ (reference sequence). This table comes from immunoSEQ multiplex PCR, and its TCRdb copy is limited to in-frame clones, with some not included. In the table there are 300,000 to 350,000 clones, around nine tenths of which are singletons. What was sequenced was peripheral blood. The chain recombines TRBV7-9 with TRBJ2-1; D call uncertain. This TCR was recovered from a woman between 18 and 29 years old who had recovered from COVID-19. DNA for the CDR3: TGTGCCAGCAGCTTATCGGAGACCGACAATGAGCAGTTCTTC. This translates into CASSLSETDNEQFF.